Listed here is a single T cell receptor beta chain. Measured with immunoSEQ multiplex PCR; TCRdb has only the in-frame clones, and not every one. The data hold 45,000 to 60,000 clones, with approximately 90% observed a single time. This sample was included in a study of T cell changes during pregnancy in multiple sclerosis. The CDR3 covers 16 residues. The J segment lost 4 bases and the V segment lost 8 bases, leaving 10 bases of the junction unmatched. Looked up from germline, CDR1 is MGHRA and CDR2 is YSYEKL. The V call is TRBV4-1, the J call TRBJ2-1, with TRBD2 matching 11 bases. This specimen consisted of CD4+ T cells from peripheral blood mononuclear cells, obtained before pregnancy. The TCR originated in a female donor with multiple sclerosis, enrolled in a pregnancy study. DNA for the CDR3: TGCGCCAGCCGAGGGACTAGCGGCCGAAGGTACAATGAGCAGTTCTTC. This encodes CASRGTSGRRYNEQFF.